This T cell receptor (beta chain) stems from a study of blood T cell repertoires in COVID-19. Study overall: Acute and convalescent COVID-19 samples came from the United States, Italy and Spain.

As handled by the study authors: By means of reference gene primer amplification, nucleated cell counts were estimated. Assay: immunoSEQ multiplex PCR; the TCRdb copy retains only in-frame clones and omits some. V and J calls and clone size come straight from that table; D and trimming were deduced from the DNA. Altogether about 72,000 clones are present, roughly 86% being singletons, with the ten largest covering under 15%. This TCR was sampled from a woman aged 60 to 75 with acute or convalescent COVID-19. The material sequenced was peripheral blood.

Here the CDR3 reads CASRFGQGGYGYTF. The CDR3 coding sequence is TGTGCCAGCCGATTTGGACAGGGAGGGTATGGCTACACCTTC. The rearrangement links TRBV2 to TRBJ1-2, with TRBD1 matching over 8 bases. V lost 8 bases to trimming and J lost 5 bases; unmatched junction nucleotides: 10. Germline V gene data show CDR1 as SNHLY and CDR2 as FYNNEI. The CDR3 is 14 amino acids.